These T cell receptor beta chains were read from a single sample in a study of cytomegalovirus exposure and HLA in healthy donors. TCRdb keeps only in-frame clones here, not all; method: immunoSEQ multiplex PCR. The table has tens of thousands of clones, roughly 78% seen once. The sequencing sample was made of PBMCs. All receptors come from a man aged 18 to 30 in good health and CMV-seronegative. Both conserved end residues are part of each CDR3. Fields, in order: V gene, clone size, CDR3 protein. Size values are once, few and many counts, or a class for expanded clones, and some rows have none.

>TRBV2|.
CASSPEAQETQYF
>TRBV12-5|.
CASGLEGQKYYGYTF
>TRBV7-8|.
CASSLSPPRSIRGSTDTQYF
>TRBV9|.
CASSVAGGTGANVLTF
>TRBV4-2|once
CASSLEPTGDSSYGYTF
>TRBV2|.
CASRTSSGTDTQYF
>TRBV19|.
CASSITETSSPLHF
>TRBV27|.
CASSLRGTGTRDNEQFF
>TRBV7-6|few
CASSLEVRGLHGYTF
>TRBV5-6|.
CASSLTGANYGYTF
>TRBV27|.
CASSLFGTGVEKLFF
>TRBV6-5|.
CASSYETGELFF
>TRBV7-9|.
CASSLGLAEQFF
>TRBV21-1|.
CASSMRQGRASYNSPLHF
>TRBV28|.
CASSSLLQPQHF
>TRBV10-1|.
CASSESIHVNTEAFF
>TRBV27|.
CASSGDSSYEQYF
>TRBV5-4|.
CASSLAQGGNEQYF
>TRBV5-1|few
CASSLGDRDIGYTF
>TRBV7-2|.
CASSQGQGIYEQYF
>TRBV27|.
CASSPGTSGTNEQFF
>TRBV19|.
CASSAGLAGASGEQFF
>TRBV28|.
CASSSLGANLGSYNEQFF
>TRBV5-6|.
CASHVVGAPLEQYF
>TRBV4-1|.
CASSQVGLAANEQFF
>TRBV27|.
CASRRRREGQYEQYF
>TRBV15|.
CATSQGSSTDTQYF
>TRBV6-6|.
CASRRTEQPQHF
>TRBV28|.
CASTRQDLRDTEAFF
>TRBV28|.
CASSKGQGARGYTF
>TRBV5-5|.
CASSFPAGGRSYEQYF
>TRBV6-5|few
CASRTGLAGREQYF
>TRBV7-3|.
CASSSRQGYGYTF
>TRBV6-5|.
CASSYPNAGEAFF
>TRBV19|.
CASSIRQGIYEQYF
>TRBV6-5|.
CASTSAASGFYEQYF
>TRBV6-1|.
CASSEEGRPTYGYTF
>TRBV6-5|.
CASSYLYSREAGELFF
>TRBV9|.
CASSVQLLGQGTGGNTIYF
>TRBV27|.
CASSWSAGSSYEQYF
>TRBV2|.
CASGLGQVAVSPLHF
>TRBV5-4|few
CASSARGGSYEQYF
>TRBV28|.
CASSTGAAYGYTF
>TRBV7-9|.
CASSPDWGETQYF
>TRBV5-5|.
CASSSHPRGYEQFF
>TRBV5-1|.
CASSLVGFMLSEAFF
>TRBV30|.
CAWSNRNEQFF
>TRBV19|few
CASSISASTETQYF
>TRBV7-2|.
CASSLGTTIQETQYF
>TRBV2|once
CASSDSRGQPQHF
>TRBV4-3|.
CASSPDRDSSGNTIYF
>TRBV11-2|.
CASSLDLTGIGGELFF
>TRBV9|few
CASSVDGDEQFF
>TRBV27|.
CASSLRRGEDGYTF
>TRBV6-5|few
CASSLPGPEQYF